The T cell receptor beta chain described here comes from a study of esophageal squamous cell carcinoma under preoperative chemotherapy. Stated time point: after preoperative PTX-NDP chemotherapy. Patients received paclitaxel-nedaplatin as preoperative chemotherapy before surgery. The CDR3 runs 15 residues. This clonotype was picked up a small number of times. The target antigen is unknown. TCRdb re-derived calls from the PCR reads in MiXCR, one entry per CDR3 protein. The sample lists about 32,000 distinct CDR3 sequences, 52% occurring once. Study findings and constraints: Chemotherapy was followed by significantly higher TCR diversity in peripheral T cells only, not tumor-infiltrating lymphocytes. Clonal contraction, more than amplification, hit abundant clones after paclitaxel-nedaplatin. After treatment, tumor-infiltrating lymphocytes seemed to come partly from incoming peripheral T cells, not only local changes.

The clonotype comes from a human donor with esophageal squamous cell carcinoma. The donor label of this sample is uncertain. This sample was obtained from a patient given preoperative chemotherapy. The chain has TRBV12-3 or TRBV12-4 and TRBJ2-1; 7 bases map to TRBD2. TRBJ2-7 matches the DNA end more closely, so the J call is doubtful. The CDR3 loop reads CASSLAGGFRYEQYF. The CDR3 DNA follows: TGTGCCAGCAGTTTAGCGGGAGGGTTCCGTTACGAGCAGTACTTC.